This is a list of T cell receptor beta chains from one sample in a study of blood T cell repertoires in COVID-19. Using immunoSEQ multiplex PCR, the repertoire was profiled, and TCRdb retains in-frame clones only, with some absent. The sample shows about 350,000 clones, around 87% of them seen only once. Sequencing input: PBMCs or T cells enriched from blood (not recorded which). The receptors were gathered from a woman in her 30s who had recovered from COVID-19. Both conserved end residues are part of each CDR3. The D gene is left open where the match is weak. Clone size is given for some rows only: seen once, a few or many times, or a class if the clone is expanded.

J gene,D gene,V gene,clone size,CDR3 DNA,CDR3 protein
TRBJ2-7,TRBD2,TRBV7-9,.,TGTGCCAGCAGCACCGGGGGGAGCGAGCAGTACTTC,CASSTGGSEQYF
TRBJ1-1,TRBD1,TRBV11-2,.,TGTGCCAGCAGCGCCGGGACAGGGGGTTTCTTT,CASSAGTGGFF
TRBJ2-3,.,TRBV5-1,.,TGCGCCAGCAGCTTTGAGAGTGCTAGCACAGATACGCAGTATTTT,CASSFESASTDTQYF
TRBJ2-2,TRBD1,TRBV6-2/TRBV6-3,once,TGTGCCAGCAGTTCGGGACAGGAGAACACCGGGGAGCTGTTTTTT,CASSSGQENTGELFF
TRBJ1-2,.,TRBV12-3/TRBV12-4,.,TGTGCCAGCAGTCCGGGGGGCGGCTACACCTTC,CASSPGGGYTF
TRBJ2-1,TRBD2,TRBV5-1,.,TGCGCCAGCAGCTTGATTAGCGGGGGGGTAAGTGAGCAGTTCTTC,CASSLISGGVSEQFF
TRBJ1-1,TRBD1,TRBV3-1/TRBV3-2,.,TGTGCCAGCAGCCTAACAGGGACAGGGGGTACTGAAGCTTTCTTT,CASSLTGTGGTEAFF
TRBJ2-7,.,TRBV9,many,TGTGCCAGCAGCGTAGGGACAGCCTCCTACGAGCAGTACTTC,CASSVGTASYEQYF
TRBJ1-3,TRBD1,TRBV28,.,TGTGCCAGCAGTTTCCGTGGACAGGGGTTGGTAGGAAACACCATATATTTT,CASSFRGQGLVGNTIYF
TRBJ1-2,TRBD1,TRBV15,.,TGTGCCACCAGCAGAGGTGGGACAGAAATCTATGGCTACACCTTC,CATSRGGTEIYGYTF
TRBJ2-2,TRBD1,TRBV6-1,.,TGTGCCAGCAGTGAGCGACCGGGACAGGGGCCTCGGGGGGAGCTGTTTTTT,CASSERPGQGPRGELFF
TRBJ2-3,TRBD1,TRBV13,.,TGTGCCAGCAGCTCGGGACAGGGCACAGATACGCAGTATTTT,CASSSGQGTDTQYF
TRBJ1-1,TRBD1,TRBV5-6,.,TGTGCCAGCAGCTCCCCCGGACAGGGGGCAACTGAAGCTTTCTTT,CASSSPGQGATEAFF
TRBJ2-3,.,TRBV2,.,TGTGCCAGCAGGCTAGATCCATCCGCAGATACGCAGTATTTT,CASRLDPSADTQYF
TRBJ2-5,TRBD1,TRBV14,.,TGTGCCAGCAGCCCGGACAGGGTCGGCCAGTACTTC,CASSPDRVGQYF
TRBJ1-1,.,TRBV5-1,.,TGCGCCAGCAGCTTGGGGGCGGGGGTCACTGAAGCTTTCTTT,CASSLGAGVTEAFF
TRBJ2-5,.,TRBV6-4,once,TGTGCCAGCAGTAGACAGCTTCAAGAGACCCAGTACTTC,CASSRQLQETQYF
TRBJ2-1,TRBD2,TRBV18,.,TGTGCCAGCTCACCCAAAGGGACTAGCGGGGGGGCCCACAATGAGCAGTTCTTC,CASSPKGTSGGAHNEQFF
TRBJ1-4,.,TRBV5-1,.,TGCGCCAGCAGCTCCTATAGGGGTGCAACTAATGAAAAACTGTTTTTT,CASSSYRGATNEKLFF
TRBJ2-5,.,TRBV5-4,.,TGTGCCAGCAGCCCTAGCGTAGGGGAGACCCAGTACTTC,CASSPSVGETQYF
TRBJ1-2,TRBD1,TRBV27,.,TGTGCCAGTTGGGGACAGGGGACGTTCTATGGCTACACCTTC,CASWGQGTFYGYTF
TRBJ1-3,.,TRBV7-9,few,TGTGCCAGCAGTGGACGGGTGGGAGACACCATATATTTT,CASSGRVGDTIYF
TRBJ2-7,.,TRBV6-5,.,TGTGCCAGCAGTTATAAGGGAACAGGGTACTACGAGCAGTACTTC,CASSYKGTGYYEQYF
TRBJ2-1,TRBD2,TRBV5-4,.,TGTGCCAGCAGCCCGGGAGGGCGGGGGGCGACGTACAATGAGCAGTTCTTC,CASSPGGRGATYNEQFF
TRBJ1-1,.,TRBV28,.,TGTGCCAGCAGTTCGGCTGCAGGAGCTTTCTTT,CASSSAAGAFF
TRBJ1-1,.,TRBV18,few,TGTGCCAGCTCGTCTACAGGGACTGAAGCTTTCTTT,CASSSTGTEAFF
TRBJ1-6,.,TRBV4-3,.,TGCGCCAGCAGCCGTAAAAGACCCGACAGGCAGAGCTCCTATAATTCACCCCTCCACTTT,CASSRKRPDRQSSYNSPLHF
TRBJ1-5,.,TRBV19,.,TGTGCCAGTATACCAGTCTTTAATAGCAATCAGCCCCAGCATTTT,CASIPVFNSNQPQHF
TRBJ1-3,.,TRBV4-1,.,TGCGCCAGCAGCCAAGATTTCCTTCAGTCTGGAAACACCATATATTTT,CASSQDFLQSGNTIYF
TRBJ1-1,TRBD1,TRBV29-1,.,TGCAGCGTTGGAGTCGGACAGGGGGTAGTGAACACTGAAGCTTTCTTT,CSVGVGQGVVNTEAFF
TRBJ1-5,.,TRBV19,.,TGTGCCAGTAGGGCGGGACGCTTCCCAAATCAGCCCCAGCATTTT,CASRAGRFPNQPQHF
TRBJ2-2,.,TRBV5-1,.,TGCGCCAGCAGCTTAACGGACACCGGGGAGCTGTTTTTT,CASSLTDTGELFF
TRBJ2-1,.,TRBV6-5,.,TGTGCCAGCAGTTACTCGAGTGGGCTGGGGGCACAGCAGTTCTTC,CASSYSSGLGAQQFF
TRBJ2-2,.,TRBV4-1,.,TGCGCCAGCAGCCAAGATTGGCAGGTCAGGCGGGAGCTGTTTTTT,CASSQDWQVRRELFF
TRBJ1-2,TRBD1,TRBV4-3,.,TGCGCCAGCAGCCCCCGGACAGGGGGTTTGAGTGGCTACACCTTC,CASSPRTGGLSGYTF
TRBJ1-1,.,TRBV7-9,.,TGTGCCAGCAGCTTCGGTCAGGGCACTGAAGCTTTCTTT,CASSFGQGTEAFF
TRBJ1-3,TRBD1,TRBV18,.,TGTGCCAGCTCACCACTGGGACAGGGGAACTCTGGAAACACCATATATTTT,CASSPLGQGNSGNTIYF
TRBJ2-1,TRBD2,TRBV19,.,TGTGCCAGTAGTATGGGGGACTATTCTAATGAGCAGTTCTTC,CASSMGDYSNEQFF
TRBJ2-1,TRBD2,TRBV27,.,TGTGCCAGCAGGACCCCGAGACTAGCGGGGGGCTCCACCTACAATGAGCAGTTCTTC,CASRTPRLAGGSTYNEQFF
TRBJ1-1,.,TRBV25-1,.,TGTGCCAGCAGTGAATGGAGGAACACTGAAGCTTTCTTT,CASSEWRNTEAFF
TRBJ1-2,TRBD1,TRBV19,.,TGTGCCAGTAGTAGAAAACGGACAGGGCAGCACTATGGCTACACCTTC,CASSRKRTGQHYGYTF
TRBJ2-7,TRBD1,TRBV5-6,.,TGTGCCAGCAGCTTTGGGACAGAGCCTTACGAGCAGTACTTC,CASSFGTEPYEQYF
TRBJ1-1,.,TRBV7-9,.,TGTGCCAGCAGCTTAATTGGGACAGAAGCTTTCTTT,CASSLIGTEAFF